This T cell receptor (beta chain) was retrieved from a study of T cell repertoires in cytomegalovirus infection. The wider study: Based on public TCR beta signatures, there were indications of CMV infection and of a matching HLA type. Broader study findings: Dominating the ex vivo response were TCR beta clonotypes that were CMV-specific and HLA-C-restricted. Using cumulative public TCR beta family frequency, the authors identified those who carried CMV together with the relevant HLA.

V was shortened by 5 bases and J by 3 bases, with 22 bases between the two germline ends. Germline assignment: CDR1 SGHVS and CDR2 FQNEAQ. The CDR3 runs 17 residues. This clonotype was seen many times. Its specificity is unknown. TCRdb reprocessed the reads via MiXCR and lists one record per CDR3 protein. The data contain around 280,000 distinct CDR3 sequences, around 10% of them seen just once; the ten biggest clones take up about 2.3%. The receptor was isolated from a human donor in good health (CMV status not recorded). Some clones in this sample may be carry-over from other donors' samples. V usage is TRBV7-8 and J usage is TRBJ1-1, with D uncertain. Sample: PBMCs. The CDR3 sequence is CASSPRRVWDRDTEAFF. DNA of the CDR3: TGTGCCAGCAGCCCTAGAAGGGTCTGGGATCGCGACACTGAAGCTTTCTTT.